These T cell receptor beta chains were read from a single sample in a study of cytomegalovirus exposure and HLA in healthy donors. The assay was immunoSEQ multiplex PCR, and TCRdb's table has in-frame clones only and misses some. Among 200,000 to 250,000 clones listed, about 86% were seen once. The sequencing sample was made of PBMCs. These receptors originate from a man between 18 and 35 years old in good health and CMV-seronegative. Both conserved end residues are part of each CDR3. Each record gives: V gene, clone size, J gene, D gene, CDR3 protein, CDR3 DNA. The D gene is left open where the match is weak. Part of the rows lack a size; the others show once, few, many or a class for expanded clones.

V: TRBV27
size: NA
J: TRBJ1-2
D: NA
CDR3: CASSLSGRVNLYGYTF
DNA: TGTGCCAGCAGTTTATCAGGCAGGGTTAACCTCTATGGCTACACCTTC

V: TRBV29-1
size: few
J: TRBJ1-5
D: NA
CDR3: CSVAQTGDQPQHF
DNA: TGCAGCGTTGCCCAGACAGGAGATCAGCCCCAGCATTTT

V: TRBV5-1
size: NA
J: TRBJ1-2
D: NA
CDR3: CASSSKMRDGYTF
DNA: TGCGCCAGCAGCTCAAAGATGAGAGATGGCTACACCTTC

V: TRBV9
size: NA
J: TRBJ1-2
D: NA
CDR3: CASSVDQSQDYGYTF
DNA: TGTGCCAGCAGCGTAGATCAGTCACAGGACTATGGCTACACCTTC

V: TRBV27
size: NA
J: TRBJ1-2
D: TRBD1
CDR3: CASSWGQGAPGYTF
DNA: TGTGCCAGCAGTTGGGGACAGGGGGCCCCAGGCTACACCTTC

V: TRBV5-1
size: NA
J: TRBJ2-1
D: TRBD1
CDR3: CASSLGTAYNEQFF
DNA: TGCGCCAGCAGCTTAGGGACAGCATACAATGAGCAGTTCTTC

V: TRBV6-5
size: NA
J: TRBJ2-2
D: TRBD2
CDR3: CASSYSGRNTGELFF
DNA: TGTGCCAGCAGTTACAGCGGGAGGAACACCGGGGAGCTGTTTTTT

V: TRBV23-1
size: NA
J: TRBJ2-7
D: TRBD2
CDR3: CASSHGTSGGLHYEQYF
DNA: TGCGCCAGCAGTCATGGGACTAGCGGGGGCCTTCACTACGAGCAGTACTTC

V: TRBV15
size: NA
J: TRBJ1-1
D: TRBD1
CDR3: CATAKDRALTEAFF
DNA: TGTGCCACCGCCAAGGACAGGGCGTTGACTGAAGCTTTCTTT

V: TRBV2
size: once
J: TRBJ2-1
D: TRBD2
CDR3: CASSERASGGGNEQFF
DNA: TGTGCCAGCAGTGAAAGGGCTAGCGGGGGAGGAAATGAGCAGTTCTTC

V: TRBV10-3
size: NA
J: TRBJ1-2
D: NA
CDR3: CAISEGRDYTF
DNA: TGTGCCATCAGTGAGGGACGGGACTACACCTTC

V: TRBV25-1
size: few
J: TRBJ1-2
D: NA
CDR3: CATREGNYGYTF
DNA: TGTGCCACACGGGAAGGGAACTATGGCTACACCTTC

V: TRBV13
size: NA
J: TRBJ2-5
D: TRBD1
CDR3: CASRKQGAETQYF
DNA: TGTGCCAGCCGGAAACAGGGGGCTGAGACCCAGTACTTC

V: TRBV7-2
size: NA
J: TRBJ2-3
D: TRBD1
CDR3: CASSPTGIGTDTQYF
DNA: TGTGCCAGCAGCCCGACAGGGATTGGCACAGATACGCAGTATTTT

V: TRBV7-9
size: NA
J: TRBJ1-4
D: TRBD1
CDR3: CASSLAGTGEGKLFF
DNA: TGTGCCAGCAGCTTAGCCGGGACAGGGGAAGGAAAACTGTTTTTT

V: TRBV19
size: once
J: TRBJ1-1
D: TRBD1
CDR3: CASQRQGVAEAFF
DNA: TGTGCCAGCCAAAGACAGGGGGTCGCTGAAGCTTTCTTT

V: TRBV5-5
size: NA
J: TRBJ2-7
D: NA
CDR3: CASSGWPTSYEQYF
DNA: TGTGCCAGCAGCGGATGGCCGACTTCCTACGAGCAGTACTTC

V: TRBV19
size: NA
J: TRBJ2-7
D: NA
CDR3: CASSIELSTRLPEQYF
DNA: TGTGCCAGTAGTATAGAGTTGTCGACTAGATTACCCGAGCAGTACTTC

V: TRBV4-2
size: NA
J: TRBJ2-7
D: TRBD2
CDR3: CASSLLAGTYEQYF
DNA: TGTGCCAGCAGCCTACTAGCGGGGACCTACGAGCAGTACTTC

V: TRBV7-2
size: NA
J: TRBJ2-5
D: TRBD1
CDR3: CASSLKARQGMETQYF
DNA: TGTGCCAGCAGCTTAAAGGCCCGACAGGGAATGGAGACCCAGTACTTC

V: TRBV7-9
size: NA
J: TRBJ2-3
D: NA
CDR3: CASSPTRRQLSTDTQYF
DNA: TGTGCCAGCAGCCCGACACGTCGGCAGCTTAGCACAGATACGCAGTATTTT

V: TRBV12-5
size: NA
J: TRBJ2-1
D: NA
CDR3: CASGLVQGGSYNEQFF
DNA: TGTGCTAGTGGTTTGGTACAAGGGGGCTCCTACAATGAGCAGTTCTTC

V: TRBV19
size: NA
J: TRBJ1-2
D: NA
CDR3: CASGQINLLDYGYTF
DNA: TGTGCCAGTGGACAGATAAACCTGCTAGACTATGGCTACACCTTC

V: TRBV11-2
size: NA
J: TRBJ2-7
D: TRBD2
CDR3: CASSPPGGLAVQQYF
DNA: TGTGCCAGCAGCCCGCCCGGAGGGCTAGCGGTGCAGCAGTACTTC

V: TRBV30
size: few
J: TRBJ2-7
D: TRBD2
CDR3: CAWSPLAVGEQYF
DNA: TGTGCCTGGAGTCCTCTAGCGGTGGGGGAGCAGTACTTC

V: TRBV27
size: NA
J: TRBJ2-7
D: TRBD1
CDR3: CASSPGQGFSYEQYF
DNA: TGTGCCAGCAGCCCGGGACAGGGATTCTCCTACGAGCAGTACTTC

V: TRBV27
size: NA
J: TRBJ2-7
D: TRBD2
CDR3: CASSIAGGYEQYF
DNA: TGTGCCAGCAGCATAGCGGGAGGGTACGAGCAGTACTTC

V: TRBV4-2
size: NA
J: TRBJ2-1
D: TRBD2
CDR3: CASTLLGGRSDEQFF
DNA: TGTGCCAGCACCCTTCTCGGCGGGAGGAGTGATGAGCAGTTCTTC

V: TRBV7-9
size: NA
J: TRBJ1-1
D: NA
CDR3: CASSLVVGPAGSEAFF
DNA: TGTGCCAGCAGCTTAGTTGTTGGACCGGCGGGATCTGAAGCTTTCTTT

V: TRBV27
size: NA
J: TRBJ2-7
D: NA
CDR3: CASSLPGSSYEQYF
DNA: TGTGCCAGCAGTTTACCGGGGAGCTCCTACGAGCAGTACTTC

V: TRBV16
size: NA
J: TRBJ2-5
D: TRBD1
CDR3: CASSRPRQGLETQYF
DNA: TGTGCCAGCAGCCGACCACGACAGGGTCTAGAGACCCAGTACTTC

V: TRBV6-1
size: NA
J: TRBJ2-1
D: NA
CDR3: CASSLAENNEQFF
DNA: TGTGCCAGCAGCCTCGCAGAAAACAATGAGCAGTTCTTC

V: TRBV29-1
size: NA
J: TRBJ1-1
D: NA
CDR3: CSVVAGWGPGEAFF
DNA: TGCAGCGTTGTAGCAGGGTGGGGGCCAGGTGAAGCTTTCTTT